This T cell receptor beta chain was obtained from a study of blood T cell repertoires in COVID-19. Only in-frame clones appear in the TCRdb table, and some are missing; sequencing was by immunoSEQ multiplex PCR. This table has some 130,000 clones, just over 75% appearing once. The CDR3 is 15 amino acids. Per the germline V gene, CDR1 is LGHDT and CDR2 is YNNKEL (reference sequence). The junction had 8 bases not matched to a gene; V was cut back by 1 base and J by 9 bases. The chain is built from TRBV3-1 (or the pseudogene TRBV3-2) and TRBJ2-1; 8 bases map to TRBD2. The sequence was obtained from a human donor in a cohort sampled during active COVID-19. The material sequenced was peripheral blood. CDR3 nucleotides: TGTGCCAGCAGCCAAGGGCGGGGGGCCCGCTTTGAGCAGTTCTTC. It translates to CASSQGRGARFEQFF.